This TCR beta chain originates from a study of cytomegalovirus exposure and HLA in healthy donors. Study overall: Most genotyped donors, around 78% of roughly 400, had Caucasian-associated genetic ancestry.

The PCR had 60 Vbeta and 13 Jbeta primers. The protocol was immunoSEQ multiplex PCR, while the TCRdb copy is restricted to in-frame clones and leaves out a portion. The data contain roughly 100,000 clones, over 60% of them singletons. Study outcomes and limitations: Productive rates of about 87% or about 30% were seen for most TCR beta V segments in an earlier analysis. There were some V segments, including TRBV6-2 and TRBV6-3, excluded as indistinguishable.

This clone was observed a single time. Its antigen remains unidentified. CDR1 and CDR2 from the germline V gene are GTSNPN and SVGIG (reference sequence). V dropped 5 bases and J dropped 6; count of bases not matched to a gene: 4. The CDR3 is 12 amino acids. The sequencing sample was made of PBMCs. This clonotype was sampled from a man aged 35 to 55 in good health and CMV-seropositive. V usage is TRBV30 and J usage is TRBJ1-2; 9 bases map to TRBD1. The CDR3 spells CAWADRGNGYTF. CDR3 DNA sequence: TGTGCCTGGGCGGACAGGGGCAATGGCTACACCTTC.